Listed below are T cell receptor beta chains from one sample, sequenced in a study of T cell responses to AZD1222 COVID-19 vaccine. Libraries were prepared by immunoSEQ multiplex PCR; TCRdb keeps only in-frame clonotypes and omits some of them. This sample yields about 170,000 clones, of which over 90% are seen a single time; 3.5% to 5% belongs to the top ten. Sequenced material: peripheral blood, taken on day 0 of AZD1222 vaccination. The receptors originated from an adult in good health. CDR3s include the opening cysteine and the closing phenylalanine or tryptophan. The D gene is left open where the match is weak. For some rows the clone size is stated as once, few or many, or as a class when expanded; others skip it.

j_call d_call clone_size v_call cdr3_aa cdr3_nt
TRBJ2-1 . . TRBV2 CASRDPTPDEQFF TGTGCCAGCAGGGACCCCACACCCGATGAGCAGTTCTTC
TRBJ1-1 . . TRBV7-8 CASSPQMNTEAFF TGTGCCAGCAGCCCGCAGATGAACACTGAAGCTTTCTTT
TRBJ1-3 . once TRBV18 CASFLSSGNTIYF TGTGCCAGTTTCCTGAGCTCTGGAAACACCATATATTTT
TRBJ1-5 . once TRBV6-5 CASSYRWEHF TGTGCCAGCAGTTACAGGTGGGAACATTTT
TRBJ2-6 . . TRBV19 CASSIEGTGANVLTF TGTGCCAGTAGTATAGAGGGGACTGGGGCCAACGTCCTGACTTTC
TRBJ2-1 TRBD2 . TRBV11-2 CASSRGTRSGEQFF TGTGCCAGCAGCCGCGGGACTAGAAGCGGTGAGCAGTTCTTC
TRBJ1-1 . . TRBV18 CASSSTDTNTEAFF TGTGCCAGCTCATCGACGGATACTAACACTGAAGCTTTCTTT
TRBJ1-5 . . TRBV6-5 CASSYVHDGGNQPQHF TGTGCCAGCAGTTACGTCCACGACGGGGGAAATCAGCCCCAGCATTTT
TRBJ1-2 . . TRBV6-5 CASRDNTGLHYGYTF TGTGCCAGCAGGGATAACACAGGGCTACACTATGGCTACACCTTC
TRBJ2-2 TRBD2 . TRBV27 CASSLTSGGWNGELFF TGTGCCAGCAGTTTGACTAGCGGGGGGTGGAACGGGGAGCTGTTTTTT
TRBJ1-2 TRBD1 . TRBV3-1/TRBV3-2 CASSQRTGSAYGYTF TGTGCCAGCAGCCAGAGGACAGGGTCGGCCTATGGCTACACCTTC
TRBJ1-2 . . TRBV6-5 CASSTSGTNYGYTF TGTGCCAGCAGTACATCAGGGACTAACTATGGCTACACCTTC
TRBJ2-2 . . TRBV4-1 CASSYNTGELFF TGCGCCAGCAGCTACAACACCGGGGAGCTGTTTTTT
TRBJ2-7 . . TRBV2 CASSAETLSSYEQYF TGTGCCAGCAGTGCCGAGACTTTGAGCTCCTACGAGCAGTACTTC
TRBJ2-3 . . TRBV7-8 CASSFFRGHKSDTQYF TGTGCCAGCAGCTTTTTTCGGGGGCATAAGTCAGATACGCAGTATTTT
TRBJ1-5 . . TRBV28 CASRGSSNQPQHF TGTGCCAGCAGAGGGAGTAGCAATCAGCCCCAGCATTTT
TRBJ2-3 TRBD2 few TRBV10-1 CASSFGERGPGDTQYF TGCGCCAGCAGCTTCGGGGAGCGGGGGCCGGGGGATACGCAGTATTTT
TRBJ2-6 . . TRBV21-1 CASSKVSSSGANVLTF TGTGCCAGCAGCAAAGTGAGTAGCTCTGGGGCCAACGTCCTGACTTTC
TRBJ1-2 . . TRBV10-2 CASSAGTRIVDYGYTF TGCGCCAGCAGTGCCGGGACACGTATCGTCGACTATGGCTACACCTTC
TRBJ2-7 . few TRBV5-1 CASSAAGITAHEQYF TGCGCCAGCAGCGCCGCGGGAATCACAGCCCACGAGCAGTACTTC
TRBJ2-1 . . TRBV21-1 CASIVPGLPIF TGTGCCAGCATCGTTCCGGGACTCCCAATCTTC
TRBJ1-3 . . TRBV10-3 CAIKDPGNTIYF TGTGCCATTAAGGACCCTGGAAACACCATATATTTT
TRBJ2-3 . . TRBV5-6 CASIRRGTQYF TGTGCCAGCATCCGCCGTGGTACGCAGTATTTT
TRBJ2-5 . . TRBV18 CASSGGLETQYF TGTGCCAGCTCGGGTGGGTTAGAGACCCAGTACTTC
TRBJ2-7 TRBD1 . TRBV11-2 CASSVDRVSTYEQYF TGTGCCAGCAGCGTTGACAGGGTCTCAACCTACGAGCAGTACTTC
TRBJ2-1 TRBD2 . TRBV6-1 CASSEQPSGGANEQFF TGTGCCAGCAGTGAACAACCTAGCGGGGGGGCCAATGAGCAGTTCTTC
TRBJ1-2 . . TRBV27 CASRLAASYGYTF TGTGCCAGCAGGTTGGCAGCCTCCTATGGCTACACCTTC
TRBJ1-1 . . TRBV20-1 CSASKGVLNTEAFF TGCAGTGCTAGTAAGGGGGTCTTGAACACTGAAGCTTTCTTT
TRBJ1-4 TRBD1 . TRBV18 CASSPPGAGTGLKNEKLFF TGTGCCAGCTCACCACCGGGGGCCGGGACAGGGTTAAAGAATGAAAAACTGTTTTTT
TRBJ1-1 . . TRBV12-3/TRBV12-4 CASRTTGVTEAFF TGTGCCAGCAGAACGACGGGGGTAACTGAAGCTTTCTTT
TRBJ2-2 . . TRBV19 CASSIRAGTGELFF TGTGCCAGTAGTATCCGAGCGGGCACCGGGGAGCTGTTTTTT
TRBJ2-2 . . TRBV13 CASAVGADAGELFF TGTGCCTCTGCGGTGGGGGCCGACGCCGGGGAGCTGTTTTTT
TRBJ1-2 TRBD1 . TRBV7-2 CASSLRWQGAPNFYGYTF TGTGCCAGCAGCTTAAGGTGGCAGGGGGCGCCGAACTTCTATGGCTACACCTTC
TRBJ1-2 . . TRBV14 CASSLTGGTFPNYGYTF TGTGCCAGCAGCCTTACCGGGGGAACCTTCCCTAACTATGGCTACACCTTC
TRBJ2-2 . . TRBV24-1 CATSGSSTGELFF TGTGCCACCAGTGGGTCTTCCACCGGGGAGCTGTTTTTT
TRBJ1-2 TRBD1 . TRBV10-3 CATATGGNYGYTF TGTGCCACCGCGACAGGGGGTAACTATGGCTACACCTTC
TRBJ1-5 TRBD1 . TRBV5-1 CASSPTGDYQPQHF TGCGCCAGCAGCCCGACAGGGGATTATCAGCCCCAGCATTTT
TRBJ2-3 . . TRBV28 CASSPPVQSDTDTQYF TGTGCCAGCAGTCCGCCAGTCCAGAGCGACACAGATACGCAGTATTTT
TRBJ2-1 . few TRBV18 CASSPSSRDGEQFF TGTGCCAGCTCACCTTCCTCCCGGGATGGTGAGCAGTTCTTC
TRBJ2-7 . . TRBV10-2 CASSERSESYEQYF TGCGCCAGCAGTGAGAGGAGCGAGAGCTACGAGCAGTACTTC
TRBJ1-2 . . TRBV7-2 CASSPGSDGNYGYTF TGTGCCAGCAGCCCCGGCTCGGACGGAAACTATGGCTACACCTTC
TRBJ1-2 TRBD1 few TRBV3-1/TRBV3-2 CASSRMMTGRNGYTF TGTGCCAGCAGCCGCATGATGACAGGGCGAAATGGCTACACCTTC
TRBJ2-1 TRBD2 . TRBV27 CASRGLANYNEQFF TGTGCCAGCAGAGGACTAGCCAACTACAATGAGCAGTTCTTC
TRBJ1-3 . . TRBV14 CASSPSVGNTIYF TGTGCCAGCAGCCCCTCGGTTGGAAACACCATATATTTT
TRBJ2-7 . . TRBV5-1 CASSLVPVGSYEQYF TGCGCCAGCAGCTTGGTTCCTGTCGGCTCCTACGAGCAGTACTTC
TRBJ2-1 . . TRBV15 CATSTLIRGQPVYNEQFF TGTGCCACCAGCACCTTAATTCGAGGACAGCCCGTCTACAATGAGCAGTTCTTC
TRBJ2-5 TRBD2 . TRBV6-5 CASSYGIAGEQETQYF TGTGCCAGCAGTTACGGGATAGCGGGGGAACAAGAGACCCAGTACTTC
TRBJ1-2 . . TRBV3-1/TRBV3-2 CASSREGPYGYTF TGTGCCAGCAGCCGTGAGGGTCCCTATGGCTACACCTTC
TRBJ1-1 . . TRBV4-1 CASSQKENTEAFF TGCGCCAGCAGCCAGAAGGAAAACACTGAAGCTTTCTTT
TRBJ1-2 . . TRBV27 CASSLTPLGNGYTF TGTGCCAGCAGTTTAACGCCACTCGGGAATGGCTACACCTTC
TRBJ2-7 TRBD2 . TRBV27 CASIASGTTYEQYF TGTGCCAGCATAGCTAGCGGGACCACCTACGAGCAGTACTTC
TRBJ1-2 TRBD1 once TRBV7-9 CASSGQGIYGYTF TGTGCCAGCAGCGGACAGGGGATCTATGGCTACACCTTC
TRBJ2-3 . . TRBV5-5 CASSLGLPSTDTQYF TGTGCCAGCAGCTTGGGTCTCCCTAGCACAGATACGCAGTATTTT
TRBJ2-3 TRBD2 . TRBV27 CASSFLGGGSADTQYF TGTGCCAGCAGTTTTTTAGGCGGCGGGAGCGCAGATACGCAGTATTTT